Described below is a single T cell receptor beta chain sequence and its context. Its antigen is undetermined. PCR involved 60 Vbeta and 13 Jbeta primers. Repertoires were generated with immunoSEQ multiplex PCR, while TCRdb's copy carries only in-frame clones and drops some. This table holds roughly 170,000 clones, roughly 80% found once. The V end lost 3 bases, the J end lost 2 bases, and 18 bases lay between the germline ends. This CDR3 is built from 17 residues. Germline V lookup: CDR1 KGHSY, CDR2 FQNENV. This specimen belongs to a study of cytomegalovirus exposure and HLA in healthy donors. About the research overall: Of around 400 genotyped donors, around 86% grouped in the Caucasian-associated ancestry cluster. Study-wide results and caveats: Common viral pathogens were later found to be apparently linked to several of the most significant clusters. Most TCR sequences showed up rarely, but some public TCRs showed up in many donors.

The sample comprised PBMCs. This clonotype was obtained from a man between 25 and 39 years old in good health and CMV-seropositive. The chain links TRBV16 to TRBJ2-3, with D possibly matching TRBD1 (7 bases). Here the CDR3 reads CASSHPLEGAPTDTQYF. In nucleotides, the CDR3 is TGTGCCAGCAGCCACCCGTTGGAGGGGGCCCCCACAGATACGCAGTATTTT.